The entry below describes one T cell receptor (beta chain). Its antigen is currently unknown. This sample was included in a study of blood T cells in healthy people across ages. Study-level background: Using template switching, researchers captured about one barcoded beta molecule for each two T cells.

Each sample used at least 6 million PBMCs. The V end was cut by 4 bases, the J end by 10 bases, with 14 bases between. Per the germline V gene, CDR1 is SGHDN and CDR2 is FVKESK. This CDR3 is built from 13 residues. Next came a second PCR, run for roughly 7 to 12 cycles, which used a sample-barcoded 5' primer along with a J-beta primer mix. A 12-random-nucleotide template-switch adaptor tagged each cDNA molecule. TCRdb re-derived calls from the 5' RACE reads in MiXCR, one entry per CDR3 protein. The table shows 1.8 million or so distinct CDR3 sequences, with 39% occurring only once. Study findings and constraints: Older individuals had lower TCR beta diversity per million T cells (the decline was roughly linear).

The source material was blood. This clonotype was obtained from a human donor in good health. This rearrangement joins TRBV14 to TRBJ2-1; perhaps TRBD2 as D (6 bases). CDR3 region: CASSPGWEDEQFF. Written as DNA, the CDR3 is TGTGCCAGCAGCCCAGGTTGGGAGGACGAGCAGTTCTTC.